The entry that follows covers one T cell receptor (beta chain) sequence. The source of the sample is a study of blood T cell repertoires in COVID-19. Overall study context: COVID-19 samples from acute and convalescent phases originated in the United States, Italy and Spain. T cells, B-cell-depleted T cells, or PBMCs supplied cDNA or gDNA.

Germline-derived CDR1 and CDR2 are SQVTM and ANQGSEA. The CDR3 is made up of 16 amino acids. Between the trimmed V and J ends, which lost 5 bases and 0 bases, there was a span of 19 bases. Original processing methods: Estimation of nucleated cell counts was performed using reference gene primer amplification. Sequenced by immunoSEQ multiplex PCR; TCRdb stores in-frame clones only, minus some. The V and J calls and clone size come from that table; D and trimming were worked out from the DNA. The table shows about 240,000 clones, with roughly 80% occurring only once. This receptor was taken from a woman older than 75 with acute or convalescent COVID-19. This chain links TRBV29-1 with TRBJ1-1; tentatively, D is TRBD1 (6 bases). Source material: peripheral blood. CDR3: CSVYGQGRFLNTEAFF. CDR3 bases: TGCAGCGTTTATGGCCAGGGGCGCTTCTTGAACACTGAAGCTTTCTTT.